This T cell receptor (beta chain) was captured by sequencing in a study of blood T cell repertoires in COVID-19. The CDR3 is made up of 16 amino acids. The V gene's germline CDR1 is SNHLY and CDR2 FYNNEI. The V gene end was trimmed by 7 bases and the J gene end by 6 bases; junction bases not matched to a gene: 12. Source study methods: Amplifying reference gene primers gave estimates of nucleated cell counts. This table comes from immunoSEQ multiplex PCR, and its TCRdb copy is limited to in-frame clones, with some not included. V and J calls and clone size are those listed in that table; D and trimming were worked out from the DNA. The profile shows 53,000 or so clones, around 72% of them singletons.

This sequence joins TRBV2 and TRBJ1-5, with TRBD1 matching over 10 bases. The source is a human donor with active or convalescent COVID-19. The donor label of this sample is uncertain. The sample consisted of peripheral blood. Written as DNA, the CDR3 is TGTGCCAGCAAGGGTCTTTCGGGACAGGGGTCTCAGCCCCAGCATTTT. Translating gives CASKGLSGQGSQPQHF.